The source of this T cell receptor beta chain is a study of shared clonotypes between healthy human individuals. Study results and limitations: It was only blood that was sampled, and tissue repertoires likely differ.

Sequencing used immunoSEQ multiplex PCR; TCRdb keeps in-frame clones, though not all of them. Of hundreds of thousands of clones detected, 75% to 80% appear once; the ten largest clones hold 12%. In the case of this clone: Its antigen is still unknown. The sample has other DNA sequences that encode this CDR3 too.

Germline values: CDR1 MNHNY, CDR2 SVGAGI (reference sequence). This CDR3 spans 14 amino acids. V shed 2 bases and J shed 0 bases, with 7 bases lying between them. This chain connects TRBV6-6 to TRBJ2-5, with D hard to call. The source is a woman aged 40-49 years in good health. Some clones in this sample may be carry-over from other donors' samples. Sequences were obtained from PBMCs. The CDR3 loop reads CASSYGGNQETQYF. The CDR3 DNA reads as TGTGCCAGCAGTTACGGTGGGAACCAAGAGACCCAGTACTTC.